Detailed here is one T cell receptor (beta chain). The sample is drawn from a study of identical twins. Germline CDR1 KGHSH, CDR2 LQKENI. The CDR3 length is 13 residues. Trimming pared 8 bases from V and 3 bases from J, leaving 14 bases between. From the 5' RACE reads, TCRdb called clonotypes with MiXCR, one entry per CDR3 protein. Altogether approximately 700,000 distinct CDR3 sequences are present, about 20% being singletons, with the ten largest covering around 13%. These data are also associated with another study on T cells expressing NK-cell markers.

Material for sequencing was PBMCs. The chain carries TRBV18 and TRBJ2-7, with D maybe TRBD2 (7 bases). The source is a woman under 30 in good health. The CDR3 spells CASDAGGLYEQYF. CDR3 in DNA: TGTGCCAGCGATGCCGGGGGGCTCTACGAGCAGTACTTC.